The entry below gives a single T cell receptor beta chain sequence along with its context. Germline V gene sequence: CDR1 MNHEY, CDR2 SVGEGT. V trimming: 2 bases; J trimming: 1 base; junction bases outside the gene matches: 9. This CDR3 region has 17 residues. This specimen belongs to a study of control samples from healthy donors and cancer patients. TCRdb keeps only in-frame clones here, not all; method: immunoSEQ multiplex PCR. The sample has about 160,000 clones; approximately 90% are singletons. The sequencing input was blood. The clonotype comes from a young man in good health. The chain combines TRBV6-2 or TRBV6-3 with TRBJ2-5; 8 positions match TRBD2. The CDR3 coding sequence is TGTGCCAGCAGTTACAAACCGTCCACTAGCGGCCAAGAGACCCAGTACTTC. Its translation: CASSYKPSTSGQETQYF.